The present T cell receptor (beta chain) was sequenced within a study of regulatory T cells in long-lasting Graves disease. About the study: Graves' disease counted as persistent after over 5 years of antithyroid drugs with positive TSH receptor antibodies.

TCR beta libraries were built with iRepertoire HTBI primers and Arm-PCR of CDR3 regions. Per the original data handling: 60 or so TRBV and roughly 15 TRBJ segments were identified across samples. TCRdb fed the multiplex PCR reads into MiXCR, producing one record per CDR3 protein. In this record, the V and J calls reflect TCRdb's handling and not the investigators' own analysis. Altogether roughly 400,000 distinct CDR3 sequences are present, about a fifth being singletons, with the ten largest covering 20% to 25%. Worth noting for this clonotype: The antigen is unknown.

Specified time point: persistent/refractory GD, antithyroid drugs over 5 years with positive TRAb. The TCR library was prepared using RNA isolated from PBMCs. The study, taken as a whole, reports: Among the persistent patients, about 3,000 public clonotypes were shared, more than the roughly 970 shared among new patients.

Sample: peripheral blood mononuclear cells (PBMCs), taken when the disease was refractory, from a patient treated with antithyroid drugs. This TCR was sampled from a female donor with Graves disease.

CDR3 DNA: TGTGCCAGCAGTTACTCGGCGGATAGCTCCTACAATGAGCAGTTCTTC. Protein: CASSYSADSSYNEQFF. The chain couples TRBV6-2 or TRBV6-3 to TRBJ2-1; D is unclear. Trimming pared 0 bases from V and 0 bases from J, leaving 9 bases between. CDR1 MNHEY and CDR2 SVGEGT come from the germline V gene. This CDR3 has 16 residues.